The 15 T cell receptor beta chains below were found in one sample sequenced in a study of CD8 T cells in ankylosing spondylitis. TCRdb independently ran MiXCR on the 5' RACE reads; one entry per CDR3 protein. This table holds about 92,000 distinct CDR3 sequences, around 10% found once. The source material was blood, either unsorted or a sorted T cell fraction (not recorded which). Source of these receptors: a male donor with ankylosing spondylitis or in good health (not recorded which).

A few counts support this clonotype. The J gene is TRBJ2-2, the V gene TRBV3-1, with unresolved D. CDR1 is LGHDT and CDR2 is YNNKEL in the germline V gene (reference sequence). Trimming pared 1 base from V and 5 bases from J, leaving 23 bases between. The CDR3 has 19 residues. CDR3 protein: CASSQGAQDRAFVTGELFF. CDR3 DNA: TGTGCCAGCAGCCAAGGGGCTCAGGACCGAGCATTCGTGACCGGGGAGCTGTTTTTT.

Only a few counts were recorded for this clonotype. This chain connects TRBV5-1 to TRBJ2-1, with TRBD1 matching over 11 bases. The CDR3 runs to 16 residues. CDR1 and CDR2 from the germline V gene are SGHRS and YFSETQ. Losses at the gene ends were 0 bases for V and 3 bases for J; bases not matched to a gene: 2. The CDR3 DNA reads as TGCGCCAGCAGCTTGGGAGGGACAGGGGGCTACAATGAGCAGTTCTTC. Its translation: CASSLGGTGGYNEQFF.

This clonotype was recorded at least ten times. CDR3 in DNA: TGTGCCAGCAGCTTGACGGAAGGGGAGACCCAGTACTTC. This gives the protein CASSLTEGETQYF. J is TRBJ2-5 and V is TRBV7-2; D not resolved. V was cut by 3 bases and J by 5 bases, with 10 bases left in between. This CDR3 spans 13 amino acids. Per the germline V gene, CDR1 is SGHTA and CDR2 is FQGNSA.

This clonotype appeared many times. J is TRBJ1-2 and V is TRBV28, with a tentative D call TRBD1 (5 bases). The germline V and J ends were trimmed by 4 bases and 6 bases, with 12 bases remaining between them. There are 13 residues in the CDR3. CDR1 is MDHEN, CDR2 SYDVKM, per germline. The CDR3 region is CASSSPGRHGYTF. In DNA form, the CDR3 reads TGTGCCAGCAGTTCACCGGGACGGCATGGCTACACCTTC.

This clonotype was counted at least ten times. DNA of the CDR3: TGCGCCAGCAGCTCGGACAGGGGTCACACCGGGGAGCTGTTTTTT. As protein: CASSSDRGHTGELFF. The chain uses TRBV5-1 and TRBJ2-2, with 9 bases fitting TRBD1. V lost 3 bases to trimming and J lost 3 bases; unmatched junction nucleotides: 3. Germline CDR1 and CDR2: SGHRS and YFSETQ. The CDR3 covers 15 residues.

At least ten counts were recorded for this clonotype. The chain recombines TRBV12-3 or TRBV12-4 with TRBJ2-5; D may be TRBD2 (6 bases). This CDR3 is 16 amino acids long. Trimming took off 4 bases at V and 4 bases at J, with 19 bases between the two ends. CDR3 amino acids: CASSYGTAGIRETQYF. As DNA, the CDR3 is TGTGCCAGCAGTTACGGGACCGCGGGGATCCGAGAGACCCAGTACTTC.

To note about this clonotype: A much larger clone is a single base away; this may be a read error. The chain has TRBV7-8 and TRBJ1-5; a weak D match, TRBD1 (5 bases). CDR3 length: 15 amino acids. CDR1 is SGHVS, CDR2 FQNEAQ, per germline. In DNA, the CDR3 is TGTGCCAGCGGCTTAGATAGGGGTCCCAATCAGCCCCAGCATTTT. Its protein is CASGLDRGPNQPQHF. Together with reference TRBV7-8 and TRBJ1-5, the CDR3 gives the full variable domain: GAGVSQSPRYKVAKRGQDVALRCDPISGHVSLFWYQQALGQGPEFLTYFQNEAQLDKSGLPSDRFFAERPEGSVSTLKIQRTQQEDSAVYLCASGLDRGPNQPQHFGDGTRLSIL.

This clonotype was found many times. The chain recombines TRBV4-2 with TRBJ2-1; TRBD2 is a possible D gene (5 bases). The CDR3 spans 15 residues. V gave up 0 bases and J gave up 6 bases, with 12 bases separating them. The germline V gene has CDR1 LGHNA and CDR2 YNFKEQ. The CDR3: CASSQDPSPPNEQFF. CDR3 nucleotides: TGTGCCAGCAGCCAAGATCCTAGCCCCCCCAATGAGCAGTTCTTC.

The table lists this clonotype with many counts. The V and J genes are TRBV3-1 and TRBJ2-4, with D perhaps TRBD2 (5 bases). CDR3 length: 16 residues. Germline-derived CDR1 and CDR2 are LGHDT and YNNKEL (reference sequence). The ends were cut back, 0 bases at V and 6 bases at J, with 15 bases in the middle. Here the CDR3 reads CASSQDRRTGRNIQYF. In DNA form, the CDR3 reads TGTGCCAGCAGCCAAGATCGAAGGACGGGAAGAAACATTCAGTACTTC.

The chain carries TRBV6-1 and TRBJ2-1; no firm D call. The V and J ends lost 3 bases and 0 bases respectively, with 9 bases between them. This CDR3 is built from 15 residues. Germline-derived CDR1 and CDR2 are MNHNS and SASEGT. The CDR3 DNA follows: TGTGCCAGCAGTGAGCTACGGGCCTCCTACAATGAGCAGTTCTTC. Amino acids: CASSELRASYNEQFF.

This clonotype was counted between two and nine times. The junction differs from germline at one of its ends, possibly a read error. The V and J genes are TRBV7-3 and TRBJ2-3; 7 bases match TRBD1. CDR3 size: 15 residues. The germline CDR1 and CDR2 sequences are SGHTA and FQGTGA. The CDR3 bases are TGTGCCAGCAGCCGGGACAGAACAAGCACAGATCCGCAGTATTTT. This encodes CASSRDRTSTDPQYF.

The chain links TRBV2 to TRBJ2-7, with D perhaps TRBD2 (5 bases). Trimming took off 0 bases at V and 7 bases at J, with 19 bases between the two ends. The CDR3 contains 16 residues. From germline, CDR1 is SNHLY and CDR2 FYNNEI. Written as DNA, the CDR3 is TGTGCCAGCAGTGAAGCGCTTCAACTGGGAGTACGGGAGCAGTACTTC. Its protein is CASSEALQLGVREQYF.

In its sample, this clonotype was seen many times. The CDR3 loop reads CASNRDRTEAFF. CDR3 nucleotide sequence: TGCGCCAGCAACAGGGATCGTACTGAAGCTTTCTTT. The chain carries TRBV5-1 and TRBJ1-1; tentative D call: TRBD1 (6 bases). The ends were cut back, 6 bases at V and 5 bases at J, with 11 bases in the middle. The length of the CDR3 is 12 residues. Germline V gives CDR1 SGHRS, CDR2 YFSETQ.

CDR3 region: CGSGTGNALAEKLFF. The CDR3 DNA is TGTGGCTCCGGGACAGGGAACGCGCTGGCTGAAAAACTGTTTTTT. The J gene is TRBJ1-4, the V gene TRBV30; TRBD1 matches at 9 bases. This CDR3 spans 15 amino acids. Germline CDR1 and CDR2: GTSNPN and SVGIG (reference sequence).

This clonotype has ten or more counts. V is TRBV6-1 and J is TRBJ2-7; D ambiguous. V lost 7 bases and J 3 bases, leaving 16 bases between the germline ends. In germline, CDR1 is MNHNS, CDR2 SASEGT. The CDR3 length is 14 residues. The DNA for the CDR3 is TGTGCCAGCAAACCCAGGCAGGTCCACTACGAGCAGTACTTC. Residues: CASKPRQVHYEQYF.